A single sample gave rise to the 30 T cell receptor beta chains below, sequenced in a study of blood T cell repertoires in COVID-19. The repertoire was sequenced with immunoSEQ multiplex PCR; TCRdb's copy has only in-frame clones and lacks some. The sample has over 200,000 clones, about four fifths seen once. The sequenced material came from peripheral blood. Receptors were obtained from a woman in her thirties or forties with active or convalescent COVID-19.

This chain joins TRBV23-1 and TRBJ1-2; no reliable D call. TRBV23-1 is an open reading frame, and its role is uncertain. Trimming left V 3 bases short and J 0 bases short, with 5 bases between. The CDR3 spans 13 residues. The CDR3 bases are TGCGCCAGCAGTCATCCTGCTAACTATGGCTACACCTTC. It codes for CASSHPANYGYTF.

This chain joins TRBV7-2 and TRBJ2-3; 9 bases agree with TRBD2. This CDR3 is 16 amino acids long. Per the germline V gene, CDR1 is SGHTA and CDR2 is FQGNSA. After removal of 3 bases from V and 5 bases from J, the junction contained 9 bases not matched to a gene. The CDR3 loop is CASSLGTSLFLDTQYF. Here the CDR3 DNA reads TGTGCCAGCAGCTTGGGGACTAGCCTATTTTTAGATACGCAGTATTTT. The full variable domain, rest sourced from reference TRBV7-2 and TRBJ2-3, is GAGVSQSPSNKVTEKGKDVELRCDPISGHTALYWYRQSLGQGLEFLIYFQGNSAPDKSGLPSDRFSAERTGGSVSTLTIQRTQQEDSAVYLCASSLGTSLFLDTQYFGPGTRLTVL.

The chain links TRBV6-6 to TRBJ2-2, with D unresolved. V dropped 6 bases and J dropped 1 base, with 9 bases sitting between them. Germline assignment: CDR1 MNHNY and CDR2 SVGAGI (reference sequence). The CDR3 loop spans 14 amino acids. The CDR3 sequence is CASRGEMNTGELFF. The DNA of the CDR3 is TGTGCCAGCAGAGGAGAGATGAACACCGGGGAGCTGTTTTTT.

The chain couples TRBV7-9 to TRBJ2-3, with a weak D call TRBD2 (5 bases). The CDR3 spans 17 residues. Between the trimmed V and J ends, which lost 5 bases and 0 bases, there was a span of 18 bases. CDR1 SEHNR and CDR2 FQNEAQ come from the germline V gene (reference sequence). The CDR3 DNA follows: TGTGCCAGCAGCCCTCTCAGCGGAACTCCTAGCACAGATACGCAGTATTTT. Translation: CASSPLSGTPSTDTQYF.

The count of this clone is one. The CDR3 reads CASSFWVQGTDTQYF. CDR3 nucleotide sequence: TGTGCCAGCAGCTTTTGGGTCCAGGGAACAGATACGCAGTATTTT. This chain connects TRBV5-6 to TRBJ2-3; D may be TRBD1 (5 bases). Germline CDR1 SGHDT, CDR2 YYEEEE. Trimming removed 2 bases at V and 3 bases at J, with 13 bases between. The CDR3 covers 15 residues.

The rearrangement links TRBV24-1 to TRBJ2-5; TRBD2 agrees at 8 bases. Germline CDR1 reads KGHDR; CDR2 reads SFDVKD. The CDR3 contains 15 residues. V was pared by 4 bases and J by 1 base, with 4 bases of the junction left unmatched. This CDR3 is CATSEGGGTQETQYF. The CDR3 nucleotides are TGTGCCACCAGTGAGGGCGGGGGGACCCAAGAGACCCAGTACTTC.

This clone was recorded a few times. The CDR3 nucleotides are TGCGCCAGCAGCTTGTCAGGAGTTGACAGGGGGCGTCGAGGAAACACCATATATTTT. Encoded protein: CASSLSGVDRGRRGNTIYF. This chain joins TRBV5-1 and TRBJ1-3; TRBD1 matches 10 bases. V shed 1 base and J 4 bases; nucleotides not matched to a gene: 14. CDR1 SGHRS and CDR2 YFSETQ come from the germline V gene. This CDR3 spans 19 amino acids.

CDR3: CASSLGQGITGELFF. As DNA, the CDR3 is TGTGCCAGCAGTTTAGGACAGGGGATCACCGGGGAGCTGTTTTTT. V gene TRBV27 combines with J gene TRBJ2-2, with TRBD1 matching 9 bases. Unmatched junction bases numbered 2, after V lost 2 bases and J lost 4 bases. The CDR3 covers 15 residues. Germline-derived CDR1 and CDR2 are MNHEY and SMNVEV (reference sequence).

The genes are TRBV6-1 and TRBJ2-1, with D possibly TRBD2 on 5 matching bases. The length of the CDR3 is 15 residues. Germline V gene data show CDR1 as MNHNS and CDR2 as SASEGT. Trimming took 3 bases from V and 5 from J, leaving 14 bases between them. The CDR3 loop reads CASSDMPRGHNEQFF. In nucleotides, the CDR3 is TGTGCCAGCAGTGACATGCCGAGAGGGCACAATGAGCAGTTCTTC.

The chain is built from TRBV21-1 and TRBJ2-4; TRBD2 reflects the table's D call only, with no check against the DNA. TRBV21-1 is noted as a pseudogene. The CDR3 is 16 residues long. This CDR3 is CASSQGGGVAKNIQYF. The CDR3 nucleotides are TGTGCCAGCAGCCAGGGCGGGGGCGTAGCCAAAAACATTCAGTACTTC.

DNA of the CDR3: TGTGCCAGCAAAACGGGTTTGTGGAAGGATGAGCAGTTCTTC. This translates into CASKTGLWKDEQFF. This chain links TRBV7-2 with TRBJ2-1, with unresolved D. The CDR3 totals 14 residues. V was clipped by 7 bases and J by 8 bases, with 18 bases between them. Germline CDR1 reads SGHTA; CDR2 reads FQGNSA.

The rearrangement uses TRBV11-2 and TRBJ1-6, with 8 nucleotides matching TRBD1. Trimming at V came to 5 bases and at J to 6 bases, leaving 12 bases not matched to a gene. The germline V gene encodes CDR1 SGHAT and CDR2 FQNNGV. There are 17 residues in the CDR3. CDR3 nucleotide sequence: TGTGCCAGCAGCGCTCAAACCGGACAGGGCAGTAATTCACCCCTCCACTTT. Protein: CASSAQTGQGSNSPLHF.

The chain combines TRBV19 with TRBJ2-1; tentative D call: TRBD1 (6 bases). CDR3 size: 14 residues. CDR1 and CDR2 from the germline V gene are LNHDA and SQIVND (reference sequence). V was clipped by 10 bases and J by 2 bases, with 15 bases between them. The CDR3 nucleotides are TGTGCCACCTCTCGACAGGAGACCTACAATGAGCAGTTCTTC. This codes for CATSRQETYNEQFF. Drawing the rest from reference TRBV19 and TRBJ2-1, the complete variable domain is DGGITQSPKYLFRKEGQNVTLSCEQNLNHDAMYWYRQDPGQGLRLIYYSQIVNDFQKGDIAEGYSVSREKKESFPLTVTSAQKNPTAFYLCATSRQETYNEQFFGPGTRLTVL.

The chain employs TRBV6-5 and TRBJ1-1; D unclear. Germline V lookup: CDR1 MNHEY, CDR2 SVGAGI. This CDR3 spans 14 amino acids. V was cut by 4 bases and J by 4 bases, with 13 bases left in between. The DNA of the CDR3 is TGTGCCAGCAGTTCCTGGCGATCGGGCACTGAAGCTTTCTTT. Its translation is CASSSWRSGTEAFF.

V is TRBV5-1 and J is TRBJ2-5, with D maybe TRBD1 (6 bases). V was shortened by 0 bases and J by 4 bases, with 16 bases between the two germline ends. The CDR3 loop spans 16 amino acids. CDR1 and CDR2 (germline): SGHRS, YFSETQ. In DNA, the CDR3 is TGCGCCAGCAGCTTGGGGACAGCTCGCGGTTCAGAGACCCAGTACTTC. It encodes CASSLGTARGSETQYF.

V usage is TRBV3-1 (or the pseudogene TRBV3-2) and J usage is TRBJ1-1; D gene unclear. Trimming shortened V by 1 base and J by 1 base, and 10 bases separated the two germline ends. Germline CDR1 reads LGHDT; CDR2 reads YNNKEL (reference sequence). The CDR3 consists of 15 residues. The CDR3 DNA follows: TGTGCCAGCAGCCAAGGTCAACAGCCGAACACTGAAGCTTTCTTT. Residues: CASSQGQQPNTEAFF.

This clone appeared once. The chain combines TRBV11-2 with TRBJ2-1; D is possibly TRBD1 (6 bases). There are 15 residues in the CDR3. Trimming shortened V by 0 bases and J by 8 bases, and 14 bases separated the two germline ends. Germline V gene sequence: CDR1 SGHAT, CDR2 FQNNGV. The CDR3 DNA reads TGTGCCAGCAGCTTAGACAGGGGCGAAGGCGATGAGCAGTTCTTC. Translated, it gives CASSLDRGEGDEQFF.

The rearrangement links TRBV5-1 to TRBJ1-3, with D possibly being TRBD1 (5 bases). This CDR3 comprises 13 residues. Trimming removed 5 bases at V and 8 bases at J, with 14 bases between. CDR1 and CDR2 (germline): SGHRS, YFSETQ. DNA of the CDR3: TGCGCCAGCAGACGAGACAGTACGTACACCATATATTTT. This gives the protein CASRRDSTYTIYF.

The V call is TRBV13, the J call TRBJ1-6, with 8 positions matching TRBD1. V gave up 0 bases and J gave up 9 bases; unmatched junction bases: 7. Germline values: CDR1 PRHDT, CDR2 FYEKMQ (reference sequence). The CDR3 consists of 16 residues. The CDR3 coding sequence is TGTGCCAGCAGCTTAGGCCAAGGTCAGGGGGCTTCACCCCTCCACTTT. It yields the protein CASSLGQGQGASPLHF.

This clone was seen once. The CDR3 here is CASCTGLTNEKLFF. In nucleotides, the CDR3 is TGCGCCAGCTGCACAGGGTTAACTAATGAAAAACTGTTTTTT. The chain links TRBV5-1 to TRBJ1-4; D possibly corresponds to TRBD1 (6 bases). This CDR3 is 14 amino acids long. With 7 bases removed from V and 1 base from J, the gap between germline ends came to 11 bases. Per germline, CDR1 SGHRS and CDR2 YFSETQ.

Here the CDR3 reads CASSFHSNYGYTF. DNA of the CDR3: TGTGCCAGCAGTTTCCACAGCAACTATGGCTACACCTTC. This chain uses TRBV28 with TRBJ1-2; no reliable D call. Trimming removed 3 bases at V and 2 bases at J, with 7 bases between. This CDR3 region has 13 residues. In germline, CDR1 is MDHEN, CDR2 SYDVKM.

A single count supports this clone. The gene calls are TRBV7-9 and TRBJ1-2; maybe TRBD1 (6 bases). The CDR3 consists of 16 residues. The V gene lost 4 bases and the J gene lost 3 bases, with 18 bases spanning the gap. Germline CDR1 SEHNR, CDR2 FQNEAQ (reference sequence). CDR3 DNA sequence: TGTGCCAGCAGCTCGGTACGACAGGTGATGCACTATGGCTACACCTTC. Protein product: CASSSVRQVMHYGYTF.

In its sample, this clone was seen once. The CDR3 sequence: CASSQGAGDEQYF. The CDR3, as DNA: TGTGCCAGCAGCCAGGGGGCGGGGGACGAGCAGTACTTC. The J gene is TRBJ2-7, the V gene TRBV4-2; perhaps TRBD2 as D (7 bases). V dropped 3 bases and J dropped 5 bases, with 11 bases sitting between them. The CDR3 has 13 residues. Germline CDR1 reads LGHNA; CDR2 reads YNFKEQ.

The J gene is TRBJ1-1, the V gene TRBV12-3 or TRBV12-4; weak D call: TRBD1 (5 bases). The length of the CDR3 is 13 residues. Trimming pared 4 bases from V and 11 bases from J, leaving 17 bases between. The CDR3 reads CASSSTQGSGAFF. DNA of the CDR3: TGTGCCAGCAGTTCAACCCAGGGTTCTGGGGCTTTCTTT.

This clone was seen a few times. The rearrangement joins TRBV19 to TRBJ1-5; a weak D match, TRBD1 (5 bases). Germline CDR1 LNHDA, CDR2 SQIVND (reference sequence). The CDR3 length is 16 residues. V was pared by 2 bases and J by 0 bases, with 11 bases between. CDR3 loop: CASSIQGAISNQPQHF. As DNA, the CDR3 is TGTGCCAGTAGTATACAAGGGGCCATTAGCAATCAGCCCCAGCATTTT.

This chain uses TRBV5-6 with TRBJ2-6, with D perhaps matching TRBD2 (5 bases). V was shortened by 5 bases and J by 4 bases, with 13 bases between the two germline ends. This CDR3 is built from 15 residues. Germline V CDR1 and CDR2: SGHDT, YYEEEE. The CDR3 nucleotides are TGTGCCAGCAGACCCTTGGGGAGCGGGGCCAACGTCCTGACTTTC. It codes for CASRPLGSGANVLTF.

The V call is TRBV7-2, the J call TRBJ2-1, with 8 bases aligning to TRBD2. Germline CDR1 is SGHTA and CDR2 is FQGNSA. After removal of 7 bases from V and 10 bases from J, the junction contained 18 bases not matched to a gene. This CDR3 region has 16 residues. The chain's CDR3 is CASTLKGGTSLSEQFF. CDR3 nucleotides: TGTGCCAGCACCCTAAAGGGTGGGACTAGTCTCTCCGAGCAGTTCTTC.

The chain couples TRBV24-1 to TRBJ2-1, with D possibly being TRBD2 (5 bases). CDR3 length equals 15 residues. The V end lost 6 bases, the J end lost 0 bases, and 11 bases lay between the germline ends. The germline CDR1 and CDR2 sequences are KGHDR and SFDVKD. CDR3 loop: CATSSPGSSYNEQFF. The CDR3, as DNA: TGTGCCACCAGTAGTCCTGGGAGCTCCTACAATGAGCAGTTCTTC.

V gene TRBV11-3 combines with J gene TRBJ1-1; 7 bases match TRBD1. CDR1 and CDR2 from the germline V gene are SGHNT and YENEEA. V lost 5 bases, J lost 3 bases, and 9 bases stayed unmatched. The CDR3 runs 15 residues. As DNA, the CDR3 is TGTGCCAGCAGCCTTTCACAGGGGTGGGACACTGAAGCTTTCTTT. The encoded protein is CASSLSQGWDTEAFF. The full variable domain, with the rest looked up from reference TRBV11-3 and TRBJ1-1, is EAGVVQSPRYKIIEKKQPVAFWCNPISGHNTLYWYLQNLGQGPELLIRYENEEAVDDSQLPKDRFSAERLKGVDSTLKIQPAELGDSAVYLCASSLSQGWDTEAFFGQGTRLTVV.

This clone was picked up a small number of times. The chain is built from TRBV6-5 and TRBJ1-5; 7 bases fit TRBD1. Trimming at V came to 6 bases and at J to 5 bases, leaving 7 bases not matched to a gene. The CDR3 loop spans 14 amino acids. Germline CDR1 and CDR2: MNHEY and SVGAGI. The CDR3 nucleotides are TGTGCCAGCAGCCCCGGGACAGAGTATCAGCCCCAGCATTTT. Amino acids: CASSPGTEYQPQHF.